This T cell receptor beta chain was observed in a study of blood T cell repertoires in COVID-19 (dated by TCRdb to 2018 to 2021). Describing the broader study: Samples from collaborators originated in the United States, Italy and Spain and spanned both the acute and convalescent phases of COVID-19. The prospective study material was composed of cDNA or gDNA derived from T cells, B-cell-depleted T cells, or PBMCs. Subjects who had been exposed to COVID-19, were actively infected with it, or had recovered from it provided the deeply sampled blood TCRbeta repertoires that made up the dataset. A freely available public database, intended as a resource for researchers studying the immune response to SARS-CoV-2, is where the repertoires were released. The samples were drawn from two sources: the first 160 participants of the ongoing ImmuneRACE study, and about 1,300 subjects contributed by 6 global collaborators. A de-identified subject ID, COVID-19 status, age in years and sex were almost always included in the sample metadata. Where available, HLA class I and class II types were taken from metadata supplied by the sample provider and were not determined by assay-based typing.

The paper as a whole reports these results and caveats: The amount of clinical and demographic metadata varied by source and participant and was provided uncurated.

At the junction V is shortened by 4 bases and J by 6 bases, with 13 bases in between. The CDR3 measures 14 amino acids from cysteine to phenylalanine. Just the 42-base CDR3 DNA is kept, in frame starting at base 1. According to the germline V gene, CDR1 reads KGHSH and CDR2 reads LQKENI. With regard to this clone: Its antigen is unknown. No quality values exist for individual bases; no much larger clone is one base distant.

Whole blood was collected in K2EDTA tubes by collaborating institutions according to the institutions' own protocols. For TCRbeta analysis, collaborator samples were shipped as frozen whole blood, as isolated PBMCs, or as DNA extracted from either sample type. TCRbeta CDR3 regions were amplified from genomic DNA by means of the immunoSEQ Assay, a bias-controlled multiplex PCR. From the authors' description of their analysis: Within the assay, amplification of reference gene primers was used to estimate how many nucleated cells each sample contained. Sequence reads were collapsed and filtered to measure the absolute abundance of every unique TCRbeta CDR3 rearrangement. For each sample, productive Simpson clonality was calculated as the square root of Simpson's diversity index across productive rearrangements. Drawn from immuneACCESS, this table holds only the in-frame rearrangements with V and J called that TCRdb kept. Clones are partly lost; checked studies trace under half to an unresolved V gene and leave the rest unexplained. V and J calls and clone size are those listed in that table; D and trimming were worked out from the DNA. This sample lists approximately 260,000 clones; about four fifths were detected once. The top ten hold roughly a tenth of the sample.

Sequenced: peripheral blood. Recombination joined TRBV18 with TRBJ2-1; matching of 6 bases hints at TRBD1 as the D gene. The receptor's source is a woman aged 80 or older with acute or convalescent COVID-19. The CDR3 protein sequence reads: CASSLIRTVNEQFF. Read as DNA, the sequence is TGTGCCAGCTCACTGATACGGACAGTCAATGAGCAGTTCTTC.